This T cell receptor (beta chain) was obtained from a study of identical twins. Broader study findings: Excess low generation probability was seen in twin-shared out-of-frame alpha sequences.

TCRdb re-analysed the 5' RACE reads in MiXCR, keeping a single row per CDR3 protein. The sample holds just under 650,000 distinct CDR3 sequences, under 8.5% seen once. A remark on this clonotype: Its antigen is currently unknown.

Germline lookup yields CDR1 ENHRY and CDR2 SYGVKD. The CDR3 totals 11 residues. Trimming shortened V by 4 bases and J by 6 bases, and 6 bases separated the two germline ends. Another study also made use of these data, one on yellow fever vaccine responses in identical twins.

Sequencing was carried out using PBMCs. The V gene is TRBV10-3, the J gene TRBJ1-2, with D tentatively TRBD1 (5 bases). The clonotype originates from a woman aged 18-29 years in good health. DNA of the CDR3: TGTGCCATCAGTGGGGGCAATGGCTACACCTTC. Translation gives CAISGGNGYTF.